A single sample gave rise to the 30 T cell receptor beta chains below, sequenced in a study of Ad26.COV2.S vaccination and SARS-CoV-2 variants. The treatment: 15 to 20 received Ad26.COV2.S at low or high dose, single or two shots; about 5 received placebo; per-sample allocation not given. Material that was analyzed had been drawn on day 63 after the first vaccine or placebo injection. The data were produced by immunoSEQ multiplex PCR, yet TCRdb's version contains in-frame clones alone and is incomplete. The data hold 400,000 or so clones, with about nine tenths observed a single time. This specimen was peripheral blood, taken in a trial of Ad26.COV2.S vaccine versus placebo. These receptors were collected from a person between 18 and 60 years old who received the Ad26.COV2.S COVID-19 vaccine or a placebo.

The chain couples TRBV4-1 to TRBJ1-4; unclear D gene. Germline assignment: CDR1 MGHRA and CDR2 YSYEKL. V was trimmed by 4 bases and J by 0 bases, leaving 9 bases between them. This CDR3 has 15 residues. The CDR3, as DNA: TGCGCCAGCAGCCTCGGGAGTGCAACTAATGAAAAACTGTTTTTT. Its translation: CASSLGSATNEKLFF.

The J gene is TRBJ1-6, the V gene TRBV6-2 or TRBV6-3; possibly TRBD1 for D (5 bases). This CDR3 has 22 residues. Germline loops: CDR1 MNHEY, CDR2 SVGEGT. V was cut by 6 bases and J by 4 bases, with 34 bases left in between. The CDR3 DNA reads as TGTGCCAGCAGCCAAAGAGGGACGTCGCGCGGGACGTCGGGGACTTATAATTCACCCCTCCACTTT. Translating it yields CASSQRGTSRGTSGTYNSPLHF.

There are a few counts of this clone. The chain couples TRBV19 to TRBJ1-5; D is unclear. Trimming stripped 3 bases from V and 6 bases from J, with 18 bases between. Germline V gene lookup returns CDR1 LNHDA and CDR2 SQIVND (reference sequence). The length of the CDR3 is 16 residues. DNA of the CDR3: TGTGCCAGTAGTATGTCAGCTTTCGAGCTCAGTCAGCCCCAGCATTTT. This sequence encodes CASSMSAFELSQPQHF.

The CDR3 reads CASSPRTDTAEAFF. CDR3 nucleotides: TGTGCCAGCAGCCCAAGGACAGACACGGCTGAAGCTTTCTTT. The rearrangement joins TRBV14 to TRBJ1-1; weak D call: TRBD1 (6 bases). Germline V lookup: CDR1 SGHDN, CDR2 FVKESK. Trimming removed 4 bases from V and 6 bases from J, with 15 bases in between. The length of the CDR3 is 14 residues.

The V call is TRBV5-5, the J call TRBJ2-1, with D possibly matching TRBD2 (5 bases). The CDR3 runs to 15 residues. The V end lost 4 bases, the J end lost 0 bases, and 11 bases lay between the germline ends. Germline V lookup: CDR1 SGHKS, CDR2 YYEKEE (reference sequence). The CDR3 DNA reads TGTGCCAGCAGCATGACCGGGGTCTCCTACAATGAGCAGTTCTTC. This sequence encodes CASSMTGVSYNEQFF.

The chain combines TRBV7-8 with TRBJ1-4; a weak D match, TRBD1 (6 bases). V gave up 6 bases and J gave up 2 bases, with 16 bases separating them. The CDR3 is 16 amino acids. Germline loops: CDR1 SGHVS, CDR2 FQNEAQ. The CDR3 loop reads CASSRNREITNEKLFF. The CDR3 DNA reads as TGTGCCAGCAGTCGGAACAGGGAAATTACTAATGAAAAACTGTTTTTT.

The J gene is TRBJ2-2, the V gene TRBV2; D is uncertain. In germline, CDR1 is SNHLY, CDR2 FYNNEI. The CDR3 is 12 residues long. V was pared by 4 bases and J by 5 bases, with 5 bases between. The CDR3 DNA reads TGTGCCAGCAGTGCCGATACCGGGGAGCTGTTTTTT. This gives the protein CASSADTGELFF.

The V call is TRBV21-1, the J call TRBJ1-2; the table calls TRBD1, which could not be checked here. TRBV21-1 is a documented pseudogene. The CDR3 totals 15 residues. Here the CDR3 DNA reads TGTGCCAGCATTTCCGGGACAGGGGGCGTCTATGGCTACACCTTC. Its translation: CASISGTGGVYGYTF.

This chain connects TRBV6-2 or TRBV6-3 to TRBJ2-7, with 8 bases that match TRBD1. The CDR3 runs to 14 residues. The V and J ends lost 5 bases and 2 bases, in that order; junction bases with no gene match: 5. The germline V gene has CDR1 MNHEY and CDR2 SVGEGT. CDR3 bases: TGTGCCAGCAGTGACAGGGGCTTTCCCTACGAGCAGTACTTC. Residues: CASSDRGFPYEQYF.

V is TRBV6-5 and J is TRBJ1-4; the match to TRBD1 covers 11 bases. J gave up 6 bases and V 5 bases, and 2 bases lay outside the gene matches. CDR3 size: 14 residues. Germline lookup yields CDR1 MNHEY and CDR2 SVGAGI. The CDR3 nucleotides read TGTGCCAGCAGTCGGGACAGGGGGGATGAAAAACTGTTTTTT. As protein: CASSRDRGDEKLFF.

This rearrangement joins TRBV4-3 to TRBJ1-2; D unresolved. The CDR3 is made up of 13 amino acids. Trimming left V 4 bases short and J 8 bases short, with 14 bases between. The germline V gene encodes CDR1 LGHNA and CDR2 YSLEER. In DNA, the CDR3 is TGCGCCAGCAGCCCAGATTCTCGGGTCGGCTACACCTTC. This encodes CASSPDSRVGYTF.

This clone was counted a single time. The chain couples TRBV15 to TRBJ2-7; D uncertain. The V and J ends lost 2 bases and 2 bases respectively, with 7 bases between them. Germline V CDR1 and CDR2: LNHNV, YYDKDF (reference sequence). The CDR3 has 13 amino acids. The DNA for the CDR3 is TGTGCCACCAGCAGATATTATGCCTACGAGCAGTACTTC. Protein: CATSRYYAYEQYF.

The genes are TRBV4-3 and TRBJ1-2, with D maybe TRBD1 (5 bases). V was trimmed by 2 bases and J by 3 bases, leaving 10 bases between them. This CDR3 region has 14 residues. Germline V gives CDR1 LGHNA, CDR2 YSLEER. CDR3 nucleotides: TGCGCCAGCAGCCAACAGAGGGGTGACTATGGCTACACCTTC. This sequence encodes CASSQQRGDYGYTF.

The chain couples TRBV10-1 to TRBJ1-1; tentatively, D is TRBD1 (5 bases). Trimming removed 3 bases at V and 1 base at J, with 6 bases between. Germline V gives CDR1 WNHNN, CDR2 SYGVQD (reference sequence). This CDR3 spans 13 amino acids. This CDR3 reads CASSDTGNTEAFF. The CDR3 DNA reads TGCGCCAGCAGTGACACAGGGAACACTGAAGCTTTCTTT.

This clone appeared once. Other nucleotide sequences from this sample produce the same CDR3. The V gene is TRBV13, the J gene TRBJ1-1; D may be TRBD1 (6 bases). Between the trimmed V and J ends, which lost 0 bases and 5 bases, there was a span of 7 bases. In germline, CDR1 is PRHDT, CDR2 FYEKMQ (reference sequence). The CDR3 covers 13 residues. Here the CDR3 DNA reads TGTGCCAGCAGCTTAGGACAGGGTACTGAAGCTTTCTTT. It yields the protein CASSLGQGTEAFF.

This chain links TRBV6-5 with TRBJ2-7; D gene uncertain. This CDR3 is built from 13 residues. V was shortened by 7 bases and J by 5 bases, with 15 bases between the two germline ends. Germline V lookup: CDR1 MNHEY, CDR2 SVGAGI. CDR3 DNA sequence: TGTGCCAGCACCTTAGCAGGTGGCGACGAGCAGTACTTC. Translated: CASTLAGGDEQYF.

The gene calls are TRBV25-1 and TRBJ1-1; TRBD1 aligns across 8 bases. The CDR3 sequence is 15 residues long. The junction had 8 bases not matched to a gene; V was cut back by 4 bases and J by 4 bases. The germline V gene encodes CDR1 MGHDK and CDR2 SYGVNS. CDR3 region: CASSARQGKGTEAFF. Here the CDR3 DNA reads TGTGCCAGCAGTGCGCGACAGGGGAAGGGCACTGAAGCTTTCTTT. The full variable domain, with the rest looked up from reference TRBV25-1 and TRBJ1-1, is EADIYQTPRYLVIGTGKKITLECSQTMGHDKMYWYQQDPGMELHLIHYSYGVNSTEKGDLSSESTVSRIRTEHFPLTLESARPSHTSQYLCASSARQGKGTEAFFGQGTRLTVV.

V usage is TRBV29-1 and J usage is TRBJ1-5; 8 bases map to TRBD1. The CDR3 covers 13 residues. CDR1 and CDR2 from the germline V gene are SQVTM and ANQGSEA. V dropped 4 bases and J dropped 7; count of bases not matched to a gene: 6. CDR3 amino acids: CSVGTGQGQPQHF. The CDR3 coding sequence is TGCAGCGTTGGGACAGGGCAGGGGCAGCCCCAGCATTTT.

This clone was seen only a few times. The chain's CDR3 is CASSELDRSSYEQYF. The CDR3 DNA reads TGTGCCAGCAGTGAATTAGACAGGTCCTCCTACGAGCAGTACTTC. V and J are TRBV2 and TRBJ2-7; possibly TRBD1 for D (6 bases). The CDR3 contains 15 residues. The germline gives CDR1 SNHLY, CDR2 FYNNEI. Trimming cost V 2 bases and J 0 bases, with 11 bases left between them. The full variable domain, completed using reference TRBV2 and TRBJ2-7, is EPEVTQTPSHQVTQMGQEVILRCVPISNHLYFYWYRQILGQKVEFLVSFYNNEISEKSEIFDDQFSVERPDGSNFTLKIRSTKLEDSAMYFCASSELDRSSYEQYFGPGTRLTVT.

Remarks on this clone: The junction shows a germline mismatch at one end, possibly a read error. V is TRBV24-1 and J is TRBJ2-1; the D gene is possibly TRBD1 (6 bases). Germline-derived CDR1 and CDR2 are KGHDR and SFDVKD. The CDR3 extends over 12 amino acids. The CDR3 DNA follows: TGTGCGACCAGGGGTTCCTACAATGAGCAGTTCTTC. Residues: CATRGSYNEQFF.

The genes are TRBV11-2 and TRBJ1-2, with no clear D. V lost 5 bases and J lost 4, with 11 bases in between. Looked up from germline, CDR1 is SGHAT and CDR2 is FQNNGV. The CDR3 loop spans 13 amino acids. DNA of the CDR3: TGTGCCAGCAGCCGGGATCATATCTATGGCTACACCTTC. Its translation is CASSRDHIYGYTF.

In DNA, the CDR3 is TGCGCCAGCAGCACAACAGGGGACTACGAGCAGTACTTC. This encodes CASSTTGDYEQYF. V usage is TRBV5-1 and J usage is TRBJ2-7; 7 positions match TRBD1. The CDR3 runs 13 residues. Germline values: CDR1 SGHRS, CDR2 YFSETQ. V shed 4 bases and J 3 bases; nucleotides not matched to a gene: 4.

A few counts support this clone. The CDR3 spells CASSSRGNTEAFF. As DNA, the CDR3 is TGTGCCAGCAGTTCAAGGGGAAACACTGAAGCTTTCTTT. This sequence joins TRBV3-1 (or the pseudogene TRBV3-2) and TRBJ1-1; possibly TRBD1 for D (5 bases). The V end was cut by 6 bases, the J end by 2 bases, with 10 bases between. Per the germline V gene, CDR1 is LGHDT and CDR2 is YNNKEL (reference sequence). This CDR3 region has 13 residues.

This clone has more than one count but fewer than ten. V gene TRBV2 combines with J gene TRBJ1-2; no definite D call. Germline-derived CDR1 and CDR2 are SNHLY and FYNNEI. The CDR3 has 12 amino acids. Trimming left V 4 bases short and J 6 bases short, with 9 bases between. CDR3 sequence reads: CASSVRDHGYTF. The CDR3, as DNA: TGTGCCAGCAGTGTAAGGGATCATGGCTACACCTTC.

The chain carries TRBV5-1 and TRBJ2-3; TRBD2 might be the D (6 bases). The CDR3 covers 16 residues. With 4 bases removed from V and 4 bases from J, the gap between germline ends came to 19 bases. Germline V lookup: CDR1 SGHRS, CDR2 YFSETQ. The CDR3: CASSTGALRGSDTQYF. In nucleotides, the CDR3 is TGCGCCAGCAGCACCGGGGCATTGCGGGGCTCAGATACGCAGTATTTT.

The rearrangement joins TRBV7-2 to TRBJ2-3, with 10 bases fitting TRBD1. Trimming at V came to 2 bases and at J to 4 bases, leaving 9 bases not matched to a gene. CDR3 length equals 17 residues. Germline CDR1 is SGHTA and CDR2 is FQGNSA. The CDR3 DNA is TGTGCCAGCAGCTTATATTGGACCGGACAGGGGGCAGATACGCAGTATTTT. Translated: CASSLYWTGQGADTQYF.

DNA for the CDR3: TGTGCCAGCAGTGAGGGGGCAGGTTTGCAGTACTTC. Translated, it gives CASSEGAGLQYF. This chain joins TRBV25-1 and TRBJ2-7, with D tentatively TRBD1 (6 bases). The germline V and J ends were trimmed by 3 bases and 9 bases, with 12 bases remaining between them. The CDR3 has 12 residues. Germline CDR1 MGHDK, CDR2 SYGVNS.

This chain uses TRBV10-2 with TRBJ2-7; 12 bases are shared with TRBD1. Unmatched junction bases numbered 8, after V lost 2 bases and J lost 3 bases. The CDR3 runs 17 residues. Germline CDR1 is WSHSY and CDR2 is SAAADI. For the CDR3, the DNA is TGCGCCAGCAGTGAGAGCGGCGGGACAGGGGGCATCTACGAGCAGTACTTC. This gives the protein CASSESGGTGGIYEQYF.

The chain is built from TRBV11-2 and TRBJ1-2; TRBD1 matches 9 bases. V lost 5 bases and J lost 5; bases outside the gene matches: 9. The CDR3 totals 15 residues. Germline loops: CDR1 SGHAT, CDR2 FQNNGV. CDR3: CASSHRDREWYGYTF. In DNA, the CDR3 is TGTGCCAGCAGCCACCGGGACAGGGAATGGTATGGCTACACCTTC.

This clone was seen a few times. The genes are TRBV2 and TRBJ1-4; D remains ambiguous. Trimming removed 3 bases from V and 10 bases from J, with 15 bases in between. The CDR3 spans 14 residues. The V gene's germline CDR1 is SNHLY and CDR2 FYNNEI. The CDR3 nucleotides are TGTGCCAGCAGTGAGCGAGCTTGGTCGGGAAAACTGTTTTTT. Encoded protein: CASSERAWSGKLFF.